This T cell receptor beta chain was profiled in a study of blood T cell repertoires in COVID-19 (TCRdb year 2020). Turning to the overall study: Samples from collaborators originated in the United States, Italy and Spain and spanned both the acute and convalescent phases of COVID-19. Where available, HLA class I and class II types were taken from metadata supplied by the sample provider and were not determined by assay-based typing. Nearly every sample came with metadata listing a de-identified subject ID, COVID-19 status, age in years and sex. Samples came from the ongoing ImmuneRACE study (first 160 participants) plus 1,254 subjects from 6 global collaborators. The dataset comprised deeply sampled blood TCRbeta repertoires from subjects exposed to, actively infected with, or recovered from COVID-19. The repertoires were released in a freely available public database meant as a resource for research on the immune response to SARS-CoV-2. The material from the prospective study consisted of cDNA or gDNA derived from T cells, B-cell-depleted T cells, or PBMCs. Overall results and qualifications from the work: The quantity of clinical and demographic metadata differed by source and by participant and was supplied without curation.

Whole blood was collected in K2EDTA tubes by collaborating institutions according to the institutions' own protocols. For TCRbeta analysis, collaborator samples were shipped as frozen whole blood, as isolated PBMCs, or as DNA extracted from either sample type. TCRbeta CDR3 regions were amplified from genomic DNA using the immunoSEQ Assay, a bias-controlled multiplex PCR. The original methods were these. Within the assay, amplification of reference gene primers was used to estimate how many nucleated cells each sample contained. To quantify the absolute abundance of each unique TCRbeta CDR3 rearrangement, sequence reads were collapsed and filtered. For each sample, productive Simpson clonality was calculated as the square root of Simpson's diversity index over productive rearrangements. TCRdb mirrors the immuneACCESS table, restricted to in-frame sequences. Some clones are absent from its copies; in checked studies, under half trace to an unresolved V gene, and the reason for the others is unknown. Clone size and V and J calls were adopted from that table, with D and trimming inferred from the DNA. The sample profile shows about 190,000 clones; less than 90% of them were found once. The biggest ten clones account for about 1.1% of the sample.

According to the germline V gene, CDR1 reads SGHRS and CDR2 reads YFSETQ. After removal of 4 bases from V and 4 bases from J, the junction retains 7 bases not matched to a gene. From cysteine to phenylalanine, the CDR3 is 15 amino acids long. Only the CDR3 region is kept as DNA, spanning 45 bases read in frame from base 1. Details on this clone: Its antigen remains undetermined. Base-call qualities are not available, and no considerably larger clone is one nucleotide away.

Sequences were obtained from peripheral blood. The chain couples TRBV5-1 to TRBJ2-5; 10 bases in between match TRBD1. The receptor comes from a man aged 25 to 40 with acute or convalescent COVID-19. In nucleotide form, the sequence is TGCGCCAGCAGCACCTCCGGGACAGGGGTAGAGACCCAGTACTTC. It translates to CASSTSGTGVETQYF.